The clone carrying this TCR beta chain was detected only once. These data originate in a study of blood T cell repertoires in COVID-19. In the study overall: Researchers got acute and convalescent COVID-19 samples from the United States, Italy and Spain.

Authors' data handling: Estimation of nucleated cell counts was performed using reference gene primer amplification. The protocol was immunoSEQ multiplex PCR, while the TCRdb copy is restricted to in-frame clones and leaves out a portion. The D gene and trimming were derived from the DNA, and the V and J assignments and clone size from that table. Seen here are more than 65,000 clones, over 75% observed once, and the top ten hold 6.6%. The CDR3 is made up of 16 amino acids. Germline V gives CDR1 LNHDA, CDR2 SQIVND (reference sequence). Trimming cost V 8 bases and J 4 bases; bases outside gene matches: 14.

The rearrangement joins TRBV19 to TRBJ1-2, with 9 positions matching TRBD1. Sequenced input: peripheral blood. The TCR was taken from a man aged 50-59 years with active COVID-19. The CDR3 DNA sequence: TGTGCCAGTCAAAAGCCGGGGACAGGGAAGGCCTATGGCTACACCTTC. Translating it yields CASQKPGTGKAYGYTF.